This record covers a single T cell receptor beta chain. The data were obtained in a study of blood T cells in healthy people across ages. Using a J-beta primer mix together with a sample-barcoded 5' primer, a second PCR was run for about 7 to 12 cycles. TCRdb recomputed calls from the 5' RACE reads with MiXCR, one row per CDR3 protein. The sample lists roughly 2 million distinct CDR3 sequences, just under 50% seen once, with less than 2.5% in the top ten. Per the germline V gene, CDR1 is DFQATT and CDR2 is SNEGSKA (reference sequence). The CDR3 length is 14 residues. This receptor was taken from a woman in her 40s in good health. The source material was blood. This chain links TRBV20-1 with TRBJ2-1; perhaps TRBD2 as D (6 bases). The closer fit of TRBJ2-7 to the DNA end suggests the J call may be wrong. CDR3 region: CSASGRAGYNEQYF. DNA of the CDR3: TGCAGTGCTAGCGGGCGCGCGGGGTACAATGAGCAGTACTTC.